This T cell receptor beta chain was identified in a study of blood T cell repertoires in COVID-19. At the level of the study: COVID-19 samples collected from the United States, Italy and Spain covered acute and convalescent phases.

Original handling: The assay estimated nucleated cells by amplifying reference gene primers. Generated by immunoSEQ multiplex PCR, the TCRdb table keeps only in-frame clones and is missing some. From that table come the V and J calls and clone size; the DNA was used to work out D and trimming. This table has 200,000 to 300,000 clones, 70% to 90% appearing once. Germline assignment: CDR1 ENHRY and CDR2 SYGVKD. This CDR3 has 14 residues. The V gene end was trimmed by 6 bases and the J gene end by 5 bases; junction bases not matched to a gene: 4. Across about two dozen US areas, participants ranged in age from 18 to 89 years. Participants' reported clinical history set cohort assignment.

The receptor was isolated from a woman aged 40 to 49 with acute COVID-19. The sequenced sample consisted of PBMCs or T cells enriched from blood (not recorded which). The V gene is TRBV10-3, the J gene TRBJ2-1; 10 bases agree with TRBD1. DNA of the CDR3: TGTGCCATCAGCGGGACAGGGGCCCACAATGAGCAGTTCTTC. Amino acids: CAISGTGAHNEQFF.